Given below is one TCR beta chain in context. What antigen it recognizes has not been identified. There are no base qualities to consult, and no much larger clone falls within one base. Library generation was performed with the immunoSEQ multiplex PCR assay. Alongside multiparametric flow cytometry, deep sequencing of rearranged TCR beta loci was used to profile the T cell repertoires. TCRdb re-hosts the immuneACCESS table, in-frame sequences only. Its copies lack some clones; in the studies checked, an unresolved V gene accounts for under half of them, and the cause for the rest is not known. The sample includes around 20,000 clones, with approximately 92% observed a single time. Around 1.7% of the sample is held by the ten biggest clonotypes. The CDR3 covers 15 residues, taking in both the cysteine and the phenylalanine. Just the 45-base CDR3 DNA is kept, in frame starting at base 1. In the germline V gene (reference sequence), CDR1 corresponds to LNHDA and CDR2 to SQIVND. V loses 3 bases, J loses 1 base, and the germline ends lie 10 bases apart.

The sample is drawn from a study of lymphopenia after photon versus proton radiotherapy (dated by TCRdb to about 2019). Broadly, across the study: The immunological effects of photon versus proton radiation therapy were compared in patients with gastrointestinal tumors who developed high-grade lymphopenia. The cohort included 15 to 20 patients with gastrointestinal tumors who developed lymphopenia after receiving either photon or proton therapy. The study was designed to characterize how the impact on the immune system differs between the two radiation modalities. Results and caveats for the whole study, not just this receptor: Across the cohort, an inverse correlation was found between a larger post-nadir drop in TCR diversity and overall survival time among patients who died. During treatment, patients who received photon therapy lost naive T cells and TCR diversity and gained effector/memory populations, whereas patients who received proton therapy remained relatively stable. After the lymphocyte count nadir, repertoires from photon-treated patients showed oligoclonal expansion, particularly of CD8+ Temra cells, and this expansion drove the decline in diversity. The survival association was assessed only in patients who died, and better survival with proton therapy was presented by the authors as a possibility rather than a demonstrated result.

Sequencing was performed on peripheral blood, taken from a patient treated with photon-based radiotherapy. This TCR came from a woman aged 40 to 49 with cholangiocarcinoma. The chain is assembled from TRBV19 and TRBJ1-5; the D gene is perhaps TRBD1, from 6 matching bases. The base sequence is TGTGCCAGTAGTATCCGGGGGCGAAGCAATCAGCCCCAGCATTTT. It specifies CASSIRGRSNQPQHF.